Each of the 28 T cell receptor beta chains below was sequenced from the same sample in a study of T cells of healthy individuals. A single record per CDR3 protein comes from TCRdb applying MiXCR to the 5' RACE reads. The sample gives 65,000 to 90,000 distinct CDR3 sequences, approximately 5.4% of which show up once; approximately 8% is in the top ten. The receptors here all came from a female donor in good health.

This clonotype was observed many times. The V gene is TRBV2, the J gene TRBJ2-1; TRBD2 agrees at 11 bases. Germline V gene lookup returns CDR1 SNHLY and CDR2 FYNNEI. The CDR3 is 16 amino acids. The V gene end was trimmed by 2 bases and the J gene end by 4 bases; junction bases not matched to a gene: 4. For the CDR3, the DNA is TGTGCCAGCAGTGAATTTGGGACTAGCGGTTACAATGAGCAGTTCTTC. This sequence encodes CASSEFGTSGYNEQFF.

This clonotype was detected a few times. The chain employs TRBV2 and TRBJ1-5; D possibly corresponds to TRBD1 (5 bases). Per the germline V gene, CDR1 is SNHLY and CDR2 is FYNNEI. Trimming took 2 bases from V and 4 from J, leaving 9 bases between them. The CDR3 length is 14 residues. The CDR3 spells CASSEPQGNQPQHF. The CDR3 DNA reads TGTGCCAGCAGTGAACCGCAGGGAAATCAGCCCCAGCATTTT.

This clonotype was observed many times. This chain uses TRBV27 with TRBJ2-3; 8 positions match TRBD1. J gave up 4 bases and V 7 bases, and 7 bases lay outside the gene matches. This CDR3 contains 14 residues. Germline assignment: CDR1 MNHEY and CDR2 SMNVEV (reference sequence). Here the CDR3 reads CASTGDRTPDTQYF. CDR3 sequence (DNA): TGTGCCAGCACCGGGGACAGGACCCCAGATACGCAGTATTTT.

Many counts were recorded for this clonotype. The V gene is TRBV7-9, the J gene TRBJ1-4; D unclear. The CDR3 length is 11 residues. Looked up from germline, CDR1 is SEHNR and CDR2 is FQNEAQ (reference sequence). Trimming took 6 bases from V and 5 from J, leaving 4 bases between them. The CDR3 DNA follows: TGTGCCAGCAGTTTAAATGAAAAACTGTTTTTT. It encodes CASSLNEKLFF.

This clonotype was seen repeatedly, ten times or more. The V and J genes are TRBV9 and TRBJ2-1; D is possibly TRBD1 (6 bases). The germline V gene has CDR1 SGDLS and CDR2 YYNGEE. This CDR3 region has 16 residues. The V end lost 0 bases, the J end lost 1 base, and 11 bases lay between the germline ends. Written as DNA, the CDR3 is TGTGCCAGCAGCGTAGGACAGGCAAATTCCTACAATGAGCAGTTCTTC. Its translation: CASSVGQANSYNEQFF.

This chain joins TRBV5-1 and TRBJ1-1; no firm D call. The CDR3 runs to 14 residues. Germline V gives CDR1 SGHRS, CDR2 YFSETQ. V shed 0 bases and J shed 8 bases, with 14 bases lying between them. The CDR3 DNA reads as TGCGCCAGCAGCTTGGGTTCGAGTAGGAGGGAAGCTTTCTTT. Its protein product is CASSLGSSRREAFF.

This clonotype was found many times. This rearrangement joins TRBV4-2 to TRBJ1-5; 7 nucleotides match TRBD1. V shed 1 base and J 4 bases; nucleotides not matched to a gene: 1. The CDR3 covers 14 residues. From germline, CDR1 is LGHNA and CDR2 YNFKEQ. The CDR3 DNA reads as TGTGCCAGCAGCCAAGTACAGGGGAATCAGCCCCAGCATTTT. Encoded protein: CASSQVQGNQPQHF.

This chain connects TRBV6-1 to TRBJ1-2; 8 bases agree with TRBD1. The CDR3 is 15 amino acids. CDR1 and CDR2 from the germline V gene are MNHNS and SASEGT. V lost 0 bases, J lost 8 bases, and 8 bases stayed unmatched. CDR3: CASSEAGEAGGGYTF. The CDR3 region has the DNA TGTGCCAGCAGTGAAGCGGGTGAGGCAGGGGGCGGCTACACCTTC.

This clonotype was picked up many times. This rearrangement joins TRBV12-3 or TRBV12-4 to TRBJ1-1, with a weak D call TRBD1 (6 bases). V dropped 7 bases and J dropped 5 bases, with 17 bases sitting between them. This CDR3 has 14 amino acids. CDR3 in amino acids: CASNNQGMETEAFF. The DNA of the CDR3 is TGTGCCAGCAACAACCAGGGGATGGAGACTGAAGCTTTCTTT.

This clonotype was seen a few times. The V gene is TRBV7-3, the J gene TRBJ2-1, with 9 bases fitting TRBD2. This CDR3 comprises 18 residues. V lost 0 bases to trimming and J lost 7 bases; unmatched junction nucleotides: 13. Germline lookup yields CDR1 SGHTA and CDR2 FQGTGA. CDR3 in amino acids: CASSLTPQGSGGRNEQFF. The CDR3 DNA reads TGTGCCAGCAGCTTAACCCCCCAGGGTAGCGGGGGAAGGAATGAGCAGTTCTTC.

The chain employs TRBV28 and TRBJ2-7, with D maybe TRBD2 (6 bases). The CDR3 extends over 16 amino acids. V dropped 8 bases and J dropped 5 bases, with 25 bases sitting between them. Per germline, CDR1 MDHEN and CDR2 SYDVKM. As DNA, the CDR3 is TGTGCCAGCCGATTACCAAACTCCGGGACTGACGACGAGCAGTACTTC. Its translation: CASRLPNSGTDDEQYF.

This clonotype was counted at least ten times. The genes are TRBV30 and TRBJ2-1, with TRBD2 matching over 8 bases. There are 18 residues in the CDR3. The germline V gene has CDR1 GTSNPN and CDR2 SVGIG (reference sequence). The V gene end was trimmed by 8 bases and the J gene end by 0 bases; junction bases not matched to a gene: 18. The chain's CDR3 is CAPPTSGGFNSSYNEQFF. The CDR3 bases are TGTGCCCCCCCTACTAGCGGTGGCTTTAACAGCTCCTACAATGAGCAGTTCTTC.

This sequence joins TRBV4-3 and TRBJ1-2, with 7 bases fitting TRBD1. This CDR3 is 15 amino acids long. Germline CDR1 and CDR2: LGHNA and YSLEER. V lost 1 base to trimming and J lost 4 bases; unmatched junction nucleotides: 6. This CDR3 is CASSQATTGPYGYTF. CDR3 in DNA: TGCGCCAGCAGCCAAGCAACGACAGGGCCCTATGGCTACACCTTC.

This clonotype was seen a few times. V is TRBV30 and J is TRBJ1-2; D gene uncertain. The V end lost 4 bases, the J end lost 6 bases, and 6 bases lay between the germline ends. CDR1 and CDR2 (germline): GTSNPN, SVGIG (reference sequence). The CDR3 length is 10 residues. This CDR3 reads CAWKGHGYTF. As DNA, the CDR3 is TGTGCCTGGAAGGGTCATGGCTACACCTTC.

The chain uses TRBV7-2 and TRBJ1-5, with D possibly matching TRBD1 (5 bases). This CDR3 is built from 14 residues. The V end was cut by 5 bases, the J end by 7 bases, with 15 bases between. CDR1 is SGHTA, CDR2 FQGNSA, per germline. The CDR3 protein is CASSPGTGGQPQHF. CDR3 in DNA: TGTGCCAGCAGCCCCGGGACGGGTGGACAGCCCCAGCATTTT.

Comments on this clonotype: Since a much larger clone is just one base distant, this may be a read error. CDR3 bases: TGTGCCAGCAGCCCGACAGGGGGCGGCATCCAAGAGACCCGGTACTTC. Translated: CASSPTGGGIQETRYF. V is TRBV12-3 or TRBV12-4 and J is TRBJ2-5; TRBD1 aligns across 10 bases. The CDR3 spans 16 residues.

In its sample, this clonotype was seen many times. This rearrangement joins TRBV7-2 to TRBJ2-1, with 12 bases that match TRBD2. This CDR3 has 16 residues. J lost 9 bases, V lost 3 bases, and 9 bases had no gene match. Germline CDR1 reads SGHTA; CDR2 reads FQGNSA. The CDR3, as DNA: TGTGCCAGCAGCTTGGGACTAGCGGGCGCCCAGAGTGAGCAGTTCTTC. Translation: CASSLGLAGAQSEQFF.

This clonotype was observed at least ten times. The chain combines TRBV4-2 with TRBJ1-1; D unresolved. The V gene's germline CDR1 is LGHNA and CDR2 YNFKEQ. This CDR3 spans 15 amino acids. Trimming left V 4 bases short and J 0 bases short, with 12 bases between. CDR3 sequence: CASSPRTLLNTEAFF. DNA of the CDR3: TGTGCCAGCAGCCCCCGCACTCTCCTGAACACTGAAGCTTTCTTT.

This chain uses TRBV6-5 with TRBJ1-1; D not resolved. Germline-derived CDR1 and CDR2 are MNHEY and SVGAGI. Trimming pared 2 bases from V and 8 bases from J, leaving 12 bases between. This CDR3 has 13 amino acids. The CDR3 spells CASSYPSAVEAFF. The CDR3 DNA reads TGTGCCAGCAGTTACCCGTCCGCAGTCGAAGCTTTCTTT.

Concerning this clonotype: A much larger clone differs by one base, so this may be a read error. The chain is built from TRBV20-1 and TRBJ1-4; D remains unclear. Germline V gives CDR1 DFQATT, CDR2 SNEGSKA (reference sequence). The CDR3 totals 13 residues. CDR3 bases: TGCAGAGCTAGTCGGCAGAATAATGAAAACCTGTTTTTT. Translating gives CRASRQNNENLFF.

This rearrangement joins TRBV2 to TRBJ2-1, with TRBD2 matching 12 bases. From germline, CDR1 is SNHLY and CDR2 FYNNEI. Trimming removed 7 bases from V and 7 bases from J; junction bases left unmatched: 8. The CDR3 spans 15 residues. CDR3 region: CASNKGLAGGNEQFF. CDR3 sequence (DNA): TGTGCCAGCAATAAGGGACTAGCGGGTGGGAATGAGCAGTTCTTC.

This clonotype was counted many times. The chain combines TRBV4-2 with TRBJ2-3, with TRBD2 identical over 8 bases. In germline, CDR1 is LGHNA, CDR2 YNFKEQ. The CDR3 totals 18 residues. J lost 6 bases, V lost 0 bases, and 14 bases had no gene match. This chain's CDR3 is CASSQDLNGRAKRDTQYF. Here the CDR3 DNA reads TGTGCCAGCAGCCAAGATCTTAACGGGAGGGCCAAAAGGGATACGCAGTATTTT.

This clonotype was seen repeatedly, ten times or more. The chain carries TRBV20-1 and TRBJ2-3; 7 nucleotides agree with TRBD2. Germline V CDR1 and CDR2: DFQATT, SNEGSKA (reference sequence). This CDR3 region has 18 residues. V lost 1 base, J lost 3 bases, and 16 bases stayed unmatched. The CDR3 region has the DNA TGCAGTGCTAGAGCGCTAGCGGACGCCCCACTCGGTACAGATACGCAGTATTTT. Amino acids: CSARALADAPLGTDTQYF.

This clonotype was found many times. V is TRBV27 and J is TRBJ2-3; unclear D gene. The CDR3 runs to 14 residues. V shed 5 bases and J shed 0 bases, with 9 bases lying between them. The germline gives CDR1 MNHEY, CDR2 SMNVEV (reference sequence). Here the CDR3 DNA reads TGTGCCAGCAGTCCTTTAACTAGCACAGATACGCAGTATTTT. Its translation: CASSPLTSTDTQYF.

This clonotype was detected many times. The chain joins TRBV6-6 to TRBJ2-5; TRBD2 matches at 8 bases. The junction had 1 base not matched to a gene; V was cut back by 2 bases and J by 2 bases. CDR1 and CDR2 (germline): MNHNY, SVGAGI (reference sequence). The CDR3 is made up of 14 amino acids. CDR3 in amino acids: CASSYTSGQETQYF. The CDR3 DNA follows: TGTGCCAGCAGTTACACTAGCGGACAAGAGACCCAGTACTTC.

The rearrangement joins TRBV2 to TRBJ1-4, with TRBD1 as a possible D gene (5 bases). The V gene's germline CDR1 is SNHLY and CDR2 FYNNEI. This CDR3 is built from 16 residues. V shed 10 bases and J shed 5 bases, with 23 bases lying between them. CDR3 residues: CATPRSRAGTNEKLFF. CDR3 coding DNA: TGTGCCACCCCCCGATCCCGGGCCGGGACGAATGAAAAACTGTTTTTT.

This clonotype was seen many times. The gene calls are TRBV24-1 and TRBJ2-3; the match to TRBD1 covers 9 bases. Germline CDR1 is KGHDR and CDR2 is SFDVKD. The CDR3 length is 14 residues. V gave up 5 bases and J gave up 5 bases; unmatched junction bases: 4. This chain's CDR3 is CATSAGQGKDTQYF. DNA for the CDR3: TGTGCCACCAGTGCGGGACAGGGAAAAGATACGCAGTATTTT.

The chain uses TRBV10-3 and TRBJ2-3, with no clear D. Per the germline V gene, CDR1 is ENHRY and CDR2 is SYGVKD. This CDR3 spans 16 amino acids. V was clipped by 0 bases and J by 3 bases, with 13 bases between them. The CDR3 loop is CAISESRAQMTDTQYF. DNA for the CDR3: TGTGCCATCAGTGAGTCGAGAGCCCAGATGACAGATACGCAGTATTTT.